A single sample gave rise to the 10 T cell receptor beta chains below, sequenced in a study of blood T cell repertoires in COVID-19 (dated by TCRdb to 2018 to 2020). Library preparation used the immunoSEQ multiplex PCR assay. Held by TCRdb, this immuneACCESS table contains in-frame sequences only and omits some clones. Under half of the omission traces to an unresolved V gene where checked; the cause of the rest is unknown. This sample lists about 95,000 clones; approximately 88% were detected once. Of the sample, roughly 5% falls within the top ten clones. The sequencing sample was made of peripheral blood. Receptor source: a man aged 55 to 70 with COVID-19, enrolled during active disease.

The rearrangement joins TRBV19 to TRBJ1-5; 8 bases line up with TRBD1. This CDR3 spans 17 amino acids. The trim removed 10 bases at V and 5 bases at J, leaving 19 bases unmatched. Germline values: CDR1 LNHDA, CDR2 SQIVND (reference sequence). In DNA, the CDR3 is TGTGCCACCGGTGGGGGGACAGGCGGTTTGGTTGATCAGCCCCAGCATTTT. This encodes CATGGGTGGLVDQPQHF.

The V and J genes are TRBV6-5 and TRBJ2-1; 7 bases map to TRBD2. Germline V gene lookup returns CDR1 MNHEY and CDR2 SVGAGI. V trimming: 2 bases; J trimming: 3 bases; junction bases outside the gene matches: 4. The CDR3 is 15 amino acids. CDR3 bases: TGTGCCAGCAGTTACCAGCGGGATCGCTACAATGAGCAGTTCTTC. Protein sequence: CASSYQRDRYNEQFF.

This chain links TRBV18 with TRBJ2-1, with 8 bases lining up with TRBD1. This CDR3 has 13 amino acids. Germline V gives CDR1 KGHSH, CDR2 LQKENI. V lost 7 bases and J lost 8; bases outside the gene matches: 7. The DNA of the CDR3 is TGTGCCAGCTGGGACAGGACCATCTATGAGCAGTTCTTC. This encodes CASWDRTIYEQFF.

V usage is TRBV18 and J usage is TRBJ2-2, with 9 bases that match TRBD2. J gave up 2 bases and V 2 bases, and 3 bases lay outside the gene matches. The V gene's germline CDR1 is KGHSH and CDR2 LQKENI. The CDR3 length is 16 residues. DNA of the CDR3: TGTGCCAGCTCACCAGGTAGCGGGAGCAACACCGGGGAGCTGTTTTTT. Its translation: CASSPGSGSNTGELFF.

The V call is TRBV18, the J call TRBJ1-1; D is uncertain. Germline assignment: CDR1 KGHSH and CDR2 LQKENI. The CDR3 has 14 residues. Trimming pared 5 bases from V and 3 bases from J, leaving 13 bases between. Here the CDR3 reads CASSSDRRDTEAFF. DNA of the CDR3: TGTGCCAGCTCATCCGACCGGAGGGACACTGAAGCTTTCTTT.

The CDR3, as DNA: TGTGCCAGCAGCTTGGGACGGGAGGAGGGCGAGACCCAGTACTTC. Translating it yields CASSLGREEGETQYF. The chain combines TRBV5-8 with TRBJ2-5; 7 bases match TRBD2. The germline V gene has CDR1 SGHTS and CDR2 YDEGEE. V dropped 0 bases and J dropped 5; count of bases not matched to a gene: 7. This CDR3 has 15 residues.

The chain has TRBV30 and TRBJ1-1, with TRBD1 matching over 9 bases. Trimming took 1 base from V and 8 from J; bases not matched to a gene: 8. The CDR3 totals 14 residues. Per the germline V gene, CDR1 is GTSNPN and CDR2 is SVGIG (reference sequence). CDR3 nucleotide sequence: TGTGCCTGGAGTGACAGGGGGCGCTTATTGGAAGCTTTCTTT. This translates into CAWSDRGRLLEAFF.

The chain uses TRBV23-1 and TRBJ1-5, with D perhaps matching TRBD1 (6 bases). TRBV23-1 is treated as an ORF (open reading frame) with a function not yet certain. V was pared by 4 bases and J by 1 base, with 11 bases between. The CDR3 sequence is 15 residues long. CDR3 sequence reads: CASSPNRESNQPQHF. Here the CDR3 DNA reads TGCGCCAGCAGTCCCAACAGGGAAAGCAATCAGCCCCAGCATTTT.

The chain combines TRBV27 with TRBJ2-7, with D maybe TRBD2 (6 bases). In germline, CDR1 is MNHEY, CDR2 SMNVEV (reference sequence). The ends were cut back, 11 bases at V and 2 bases at J, with 16 bases in the middle. The CDR3 runs 13 residues. The CDR3 here is CAVRTGSPYEQYF. In nucleotides, the CDR3 is TGTGCCGTCAGAACCGGGAGTCCCTACGAGCAGTACTTC.

The chain is built from TRBV10-3 and TRBJ2-3; D may be TRBD1 (6 bases). The CDR3 is 13 amino acids. Germline loops: CDR1 ENHRY, CDR2 SYGVKD. The V and J ends lost 10 bases and 2 bases respectively, with 13 bases between them. The CDR3 nucleotides are TGTGCCACCCAGGGGTTCTTCACAGATACGCAGTATTTT. Protein sequence: CATQGFFTDTQYF.